This T cell receptor (beta chain) was found in a study of cytomegalovirus exposure and HLA in healthy donors. Germline V gene lookup returns CDR1 MNHEY and CDR2 SVGAGI. The CDR3 runs to 14 residues. The V and J ends lost 5 bases and 7 bases, in that order; junction bases with no gene match: 3. The PCR had 60 Vbeta and 13 Jbeta primers. TCRdb keeps only in-frame clones here, not all; method: immunoSEQ multiplex PCR. Counted here are approximately 99,000 clones, about 79% occurring once; the ten biggest clones make up over 2.5%. V gene TRBV6-5 combines with J gene TRBJ1-5; 12 bases are shared with TRBD1. Sample: PBMCs. This TCR was sampled from a male donor in good health and CMV-seropositive. DNA for the CDR3: TGTGCCAGCAGTGGGACAGGGGGCAGACAGCCCCAGCATTTT. Protein sequence: CASSGTGGRQPQHF.